This T cell receptor beta chain was identified in a study of cytomegalovirus exposure and HLA in healthy donors. General study findings and limits: More clonal expansion characterized HLA-associated TCR beta chains than equally common others in a later analysis.

Vbeta (60) and Jbeta (13) primers were used in the PCR. The assay was immunoSEQ multiplex PCR, and TCRdb's table has in-frame clones only and misses some. The repertoire holds under 200,000 clones, roughly 84% seen once, with 0.38% in the top ten. This CDR3 spans 15 amino acids. V lost 3 bases and J lost 2, with 11 bases in between. Germline V gene sequence: CDR1 MDHEN, CDR2 SYDVKM. Of note for this clone: The antigen is unknown.

The TCR comes from a boy younger than 10 in good health and CMV-seronegative. This sequence joins TRBV28 and TRBJ1-5, with a weak D call TRBD1 (5 bases). The sequenced sample consisted of PBMCs. In DNA, the CDR3 is TGTGCCAGCAGTTTTCGAGACAGAGGCAATCAGCCCCAGCATTTT. This codes for CASSFRDRGNQPQHF.